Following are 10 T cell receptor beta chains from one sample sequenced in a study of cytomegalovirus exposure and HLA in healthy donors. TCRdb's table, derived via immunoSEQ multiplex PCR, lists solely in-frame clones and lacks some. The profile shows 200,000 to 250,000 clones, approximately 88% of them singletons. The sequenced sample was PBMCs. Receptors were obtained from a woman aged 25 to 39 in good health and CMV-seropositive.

The CDR3 region has the DNA TGTGCCAGCAGCCGTAGACAGGGGGCTGGTCACGAGCAGTACTTC. Translating gives CASSRRQGAGHEQYF. This chain links TRBV13 with TRBJ2-7; the match to TRBD1 covers 10 bases. CDR3 size: 15 residues. Germline CDR1 PRHDT, CDR2 FYEKMQ (reference sequence). V shed 5 bases, J shed 5 bases, and the junction held 9 bases outside the gene matches. Drawing the rest from reference TRBV13 and TRBJ2-7, the complete variable domain is AAGVIQSPRHLIKEKRETATLKCYPIPRHDTVYWYQQGPGQDPQFLISFYEKMQSDKGSIPDRFSAQQFSDYHSELNMSSLELGDSALYFCASSRRQGAGHEQYFGPGTRLTVT.

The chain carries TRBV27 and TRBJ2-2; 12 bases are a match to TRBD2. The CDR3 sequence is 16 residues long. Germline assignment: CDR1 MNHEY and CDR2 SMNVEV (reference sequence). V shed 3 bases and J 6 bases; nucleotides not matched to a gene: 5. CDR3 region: CASSLSGLAGPGELFF. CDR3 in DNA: TGTGCCAGCAGTTTGTCGGGACTAGCGGGTCCCGGGGAGCTGTTTTTT.

As DNA, the CDR3 is TGTGCCAGCAGCAAAGTATGCCGTCACTACGAGCAGTACTTC. Protein product: CASSKVCRHYEQYF. The chain combines TRBV21-1 with TRBJ2-7. TRBV21-1 is labeled a pseudogene. This CDR3 comprises 14 residues.

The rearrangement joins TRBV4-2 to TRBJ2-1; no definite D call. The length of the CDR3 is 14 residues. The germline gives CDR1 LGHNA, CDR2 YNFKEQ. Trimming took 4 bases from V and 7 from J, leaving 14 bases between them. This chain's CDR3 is CASSRPPEGNEQFF. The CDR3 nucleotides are TGTGCCAGCAGCCGACCACCAGAAGGTAATGAGCAGTTCTTC.

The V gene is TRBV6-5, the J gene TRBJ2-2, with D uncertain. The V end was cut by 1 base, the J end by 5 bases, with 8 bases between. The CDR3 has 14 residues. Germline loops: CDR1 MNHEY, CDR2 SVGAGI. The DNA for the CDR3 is TGTGCCAGCAGTTACTTCTCTCAGACCGGGGAGCTGTTTTTT. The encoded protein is CASSYFSQTGELFF.

The CDR3 spells CASSFLSGTEAFF. The CDR3 nucleotides read TGCGCCAGCAGCTTCCTCTCGGGCACTGAAGCTTTCTTT. The genes are TRBV5-1 and TRBJ1-1, with unresolved D. CDR3 length equals 13 residues. Looked up from germline, CDR1 is SGHRS and CDR2 is YFSETQ. V was clipped by 2 bases and J by 4 bases, with 9 bases between them.

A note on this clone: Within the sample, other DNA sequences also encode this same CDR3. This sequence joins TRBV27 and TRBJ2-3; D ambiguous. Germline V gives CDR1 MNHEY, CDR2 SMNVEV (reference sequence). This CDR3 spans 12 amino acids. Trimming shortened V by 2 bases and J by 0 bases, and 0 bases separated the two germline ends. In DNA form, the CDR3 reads TGTGCCAGCAGTTTAAGCACAGATACGCAGTATTTT. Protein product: CASSLSTDTQYF.

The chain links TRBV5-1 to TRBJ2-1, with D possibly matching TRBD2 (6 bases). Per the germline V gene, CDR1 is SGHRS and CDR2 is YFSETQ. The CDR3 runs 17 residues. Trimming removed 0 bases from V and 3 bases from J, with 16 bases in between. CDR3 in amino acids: CASSLGGGLSLYNEQFF. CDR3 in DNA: TGCGCCAGCAGCTTGGGGGGCGGACTATCCCTCTACAATGAGCAGTTCTTC.

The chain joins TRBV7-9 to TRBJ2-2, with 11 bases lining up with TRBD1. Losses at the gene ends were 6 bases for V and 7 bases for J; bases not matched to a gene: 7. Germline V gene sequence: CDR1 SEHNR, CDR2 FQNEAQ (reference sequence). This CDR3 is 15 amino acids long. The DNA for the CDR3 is TGTGCCAGCAGATACGGACAGGGGGCTGGCGGGGAGCTGTTTTTT. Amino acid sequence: CASRYGQGAGGELFF.

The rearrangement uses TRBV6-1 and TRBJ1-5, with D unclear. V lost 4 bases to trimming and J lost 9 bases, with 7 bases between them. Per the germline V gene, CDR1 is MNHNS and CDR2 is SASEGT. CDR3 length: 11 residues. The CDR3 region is CASSGTRPQHF. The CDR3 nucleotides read TGTGCCAGCAGTGGGACTAGGCCCCAGCATTTT.